This entry is about one T cell receptor (beta chain). The J segment lost 4 bases and the V segment lost 4 bases, leaving 4 bases of the junction unmatched. Germline-derived CDR1 and CDR2 are SGHRS and YFSETQ. The CDR3 has 14 amino acids. The source of the sample is a study of Ad26.COV2.S vaccination and SARS-CoV-2 variants. TCRdb's table, derived via immunoSEQ multiplex PCR, lists solely in-frame clones and lacks some. The data contain about 390,000 clones, more than 85% of them singletons. Treatment: approximately 18 received Ad26.COV2.S at low or high dose, single or two shots; 5 received placebo; per-sample allocation not given. All samples were drawn on day 63, counting from the first vaccine or placebo injection.

J is TRBJ1-4 and V is TRBV5-1; 7 positions agree with TRBD1. This clonotype originated in a person aged 18-65 years who received the Ad26.COV2.S COVID-19 vaccine or a placebo. This specimen was peripheral blood, taken in a trial of Ad26.COV2.S vaccine versus placebo. The CDR3 here is CASSGTAGNEKLFF. In nucleotides, the CDR3 is TGCGCCAGCAGCGGGACAGCTGGTAATGAAAAACTGTTTTTT.